These 15 T cell receptor beta chains were sequenced from one sample in a study of STAT5B mutations in CD4+ large granular lymphocyte leukemia. The table came from immunoSEQ multiplex PCR; TCRdb's copy has only in-frame clones and leaves some out. The data show about 33,000 clones, 70% to 75% seen once. Sequencing was performed on CD4+ T cells from blood buffy coats. Receptors were obtained from a human donor in good health.

The J gene is TRBJ2-5, the V gene TRBV11-3; D is possibly TRBD1 (5 bases). Germline V gene lookup returns CDR1 SGHNT and CDR2 YENEEA. Trimming took off 0 bases at V and 4 bases at J, with 12 bases between the two ends. The CDR3 spans 15 residues. CDR3 nucleotides: TGTGCCAGCAGCTTAGATTCGTCAGGGCGAGAGACCCAGTACTTC. It specifies CASSLDSSGRETQYF.

V gene TRBV19 combines with J gene TRBJ2-3, with D possibly called TRBD1 or TRBD2 (7 bases each). This CDR3 spans 14 amino acids. Trimming took off 7 bases at V and 8 bases at J, with 19 bases between the two ends. The germline gives CDR1 LNHDA, CDR2 SQIVND (reference sequence). CDR3 amino acids: CASMDRPREGTQYF. CDR3 bases: TGTGCCAGTATGGACAGGCCTAGGGAGGGTACGCAGTATTTT.

This clone showed up just a few times. The J gene is TRBJ1-2, the V gene TRBV2, with 9 bases fitting TRBD1. Trimming cost V 1 base and J 5 bases; bases outside gene matches: 5. Germline CDR1 reads SNHLY; CDR2 reads FYNNEI. This CDR3 contains 15 residues. This CDR3 reads CASSEEGTGWYGYTF. CDR3 sequence (DNA): TGTGCCAGCAGTGAAGAGGGGACAGGGTGGTATGGCTACACCTTC. Using reference TRBV2 and TRBJ1-2 for the parts outside the CDR3, the full variable domain is EPEVTQTPSHQVTQMGQEVILRCVPISNHLYFYWYRQILGQKVEFLVSFYNNEISEKSEIFDDQFSVERPDGSNFTLKIRSTKLEDSAMYFCASSEEGTGWYGYTFGSGTRLTVV.

The chain joins TRBV18 to TRBJ2-1; 10 positions agree with TRBD2. Germline trimming cut 3 bases from V and 9 bases from J; bases unmatched to any gene: 8. This CDR3 is built from 15 residues. The V gene's germline CDR1 is KGHSH and CDR2 LQKENI. The CDR3 spells CASSPVLAGGSEQFF. CDR3 nucleotide sequence: TGTGCCAGCTCACCCGTTTTAGCGGGGGGAAGTGAGCAGTTCTTC.

V gene TRBV11-3 combines with J gene TRBJ2-7; 7 bases agree with TRBD1. The CDR3 extends over 14 amino acids. Germline CDR1 and CDR2: SGHNT and YENEEA. V shed 4 bases and J 1 base; nucleotides not matched to a gene: 4. CDR3 sequence reads: CASSSRGLSYEQYF. The CDR3 DNA is TGTGCCAGCAGCTCCAGGGGGTTATCCTACGAGCAGTACTTC.

In this sample, this clone turned up once. The genes are TRBV9 and TRBJ2-3; 10 nucleotides line up with TRBD2. The CDR3 runs 18 residues. Germline values: CDR1 SGDLS, CDR2 YYNGEE. Trimming at V came to 4 bases and at J to 3 bases, leaving 14 bases not matched to a gene. CDR3 sequence reads: CASSFRGSGGFGTDTQYF. The CDR3 region has the DNA TGTGCCAGCAGCTTCCGGGGTAGCGGGGGGTTCGGGACAGATACGCAGTATTTT. The variable domain in full, completed from reference TRBV9 and TRBJ2-3, reads DSGVTQTPKHLITATGQRVTLRCSPRSGDLSVYWYQQSLDQGLQFLIQYYNGEERAKGNILERFSAQQFPDLHSELNLSSLELGDSALYFCASSFRGSGGFGTDTQYFGPGTRLTVL.

V usage is TRBV7-9 and J usage is TRBJ2-2; D gene unclear. Germline V gene sequence: CDR1 SEHNR, CDR2 FQNEAQ (reference sequence). The V gene lost 2 bases and the J gene lost 6 bases, with 7 bases spanning the gap. This CDR3 is 13 amino acids long. In DNA form, the CDR3 reads TGTGCCAGCAGCTTACTGACCGCCGGGGAGCTGTTTTTT. It yields the protein CASSLLTAGELFF.

This clone was seen a few times. This chain connects TRBV9 to TRBJ2-1; 7 positions agree with TRBD2. Germline CDR1 reads SGDLS; CDR2 reads YYNGEE. The CDR3 is 16 residues long. V shed 0 bases and J 3 bases; nucleotides not matched to a gene: 6. The CDR3 reads CASSVARSSGYNEQFF. DNA of the CDR3: TGTGCCAGCAGCGTAGCTAGGTCTAGCGGCTACAATGAGCAGTTCTTC.

This chain joins TRBV7-2 and TRBJ2-7, with a weak D call TRBD2 (5 bases). This CDR3 is built from 14 residues. Germline CDR1 is SGHTA and CDR2 is FQGNSA. V lost 4 bases and J lost 3, with 13 bases in between. CDR3 sequence reads: CASSWAPSNYEQYF. Here the CDR3 DNA reads TGTGCCAGCAGCTGGGCGCCTAGCAACTACGAGCAGTACTTC. Variable domain in full (rest from reference TRBV7-2 and TRBJ2-7): GAGVSQSPSNKVTEKGKDVELRCDPISGHTALYWYRQSLGQGLEFLIYFQGNSAPDKSGLPSDRFSAERTGGSVSTLTIQRTQQEDSAVYLCASSWAPSNYEQYFGPGTRLTVT.

This sequence joins TRBV4-1 and TRBJ2-1, with unresolved D. Trimming stripped 2 bases from V and 6 bases from J, with 20 bases between. Germline V gives CDR1 MGHRA, CDR2 YSYEKL. The CDR3 sequence is 17 residues long. Here the CDR3 reads CASSQPSLVRVFNEQFF. For the CDR3, the DNA is TGCGCCAGCAGCCAACCCTCCCTTGTTCGGGTTTTCAATGAGCAGTTCTTC.

This clone appeared once. The chain links TRBV10-3 to TRBJ1-1, with 7 bases fitting TRBD1. Per germline, CDR1 ENHRY and CDR2 SYGVKD. The ends lost 4 bases at V and 1 base at J; junction bases unmatched: 0. The CDR3 is 13 amino acids. The CDR3 loop reads CAISGTGNTEAFF. Written as DNA, the CDR3 is TGTGCCATCAGTGGGACAGGGAACACTGAAGCTTTCTTT.

This chain uses TRBV4-3 with TRBJ2-2; D is ambiguous. The V gene's germline CDR1 is LGHNA and CDR2 YSLEER. The CDR3 covers 15 residues. Trimming removed 0 bases at V and 7 bases at J, with 12 bases between. CDR3 residues: CASSQENTWNGELFF. CDR3 sequence (DNA): TGCGCCAGCAGCCAAGAGAACACCTGGAACGGGGAGCTGTTTTTT.

The V gene is TRBV6-6, the J gene TRBJ1-1; D remains ambiguous. V was cut by 7 bases and J by 5 bases, with 20 bases left in between. This CDR3 is 15 amino acids long. Germline-derived CDR1 and CDR2 are MNHNY and SVGAGI (reference sequence). The CDR3 sequence is CASNSPGMGKTEAFF. The CDR3, as DNA: TGTGCCAGCAACTCGCCCGGGATGGGGAAAACTGAAGCTTTCTTT.

The chain links TRBV28 to TRBJ1-6; TRBD1 agrees at 9 bases. Germline V CDR1 and CDR2: MDHEN, SYDVKM. Trimming cost V 5 bases and J 9 bases; bases outside gene matches: 2. The CDR3 length is 13 residues. CDR3 amino acids: CASSRTGVSPLHF. DNA of the CDR3: TGTGCCAGCAGTAGGACAGGGGTTTCACCCCTCCACTTT.

The V gene is TRBV10-1, the J gene TRBJ2-5, with D perhaps given as TRBD1 or TRBD2 (5 bases each). Germline CDR1 reads WNHNN; CDR2 reads SYGVQD (reference sequence). This CDR3 has 12 amino acids. V dropped 6 bases and J dropped 11 bases, with 16 bases sitting between them. CDR3 amino acids: CASSGPPGRQYF. CDR3 DNA sequence: TGCGCCAGCAGCGGACCCCCGGGGCGGCAGTACTTC.